Sequencing of this T cell receptor (beta chain) was carried out in a study of neoadjuvant anti-PD-1 for oral cavity cancer. Broader study findings: Post-nivolumab, blood T cell clonality was significantly elevated in non-responders.

Notes on this clone: The antigen is not known.

V was clipped by 5 bases and J by 10 bases, with 15 bases between them. The CDR3 extends over 13 amino acids. From germline, CDR1 is SGHAT and CDR2 FQNNGV. The repertoire was sequenced with immunoSEQ multiplex PCR; TCRdb's copy has only in-frame clones and lacks some. The sample has some 10,000 clones, roughly 61% seen once. The time point here: after neoadjuvant nivolumab, at surgical resection. This receptor was identified in a person aged 35-80 years with oral cavity squamous cell carcinoma. Sequenced here: PBMCs, sampled after nivolumab (anti-PD-1) treatment. V usage is TRBV11-2 and J usage is TRBJ2-1; a possible D gene is TRBD1 (6 bases). The CDR3 region is CASSRTASGEQFF. CDR3 DNA sequence: TGTGCCAGCAGCCGGACAGCTTCGGGGGAGCAGTTCTTC.